Below, one T cell receptor (beta chain) is given with its context. This clone was detected only once. The target of this receptor is not known. Nothing much larger sits one base from this clone, and base qualities are not available. The library relied on the immunoSEQ multiplex PCR assay. TCR beta CDR3 sequencing was performed on DNA from the cultured, isolated CD4+ T cells. From the authors' description of their analysis: The analysis removed non-productive TCR sequences, trimmed reads to the CDR3 region, and retained only CDR3s that were 7 or more amino acids long. The MANAFEST web app was used to pick out antigen-specific clonotypes by comparing their expansion in peptide wells with that in reference cultures. Positive clones required FDR<0.05 expansion versus reference and all other wells, odds ratio above 5, and frequency above 0.1% in two replicate wells. Cross-reactive clonotypes were defined as significantly expanded in SARS-CoV-2 spike wells and in at least one common cold coronavirus spike condition. CDR3 similarity was assessed by Levenshtein distance using the stringdist R package, and unrooted trees were constructed with ape in R 3.6.1. Entries here come from immuneACCESS through TCRdb and include only in-frame sequences with V and J called. Some clones fail to appear in such tables; in the studies checked, an unresolved V gene covers under half of the shortfall, and the cause of the remainder is unknown. From that table come the V and J calls and clone size; the DNA was used to work out D and trimming. The sample table shows some 20,000 clones, and approximately 70% are seen once. Roughly a sixth of the sample is held by the ten biggest clonotypes.

At the junction V is shortened by 0 bases and J by 9 bases; bases outside the gene matches: 7. From the cysteine through the phenylalanine, the CDR3 covers 16 amino acids. Only the CDR3 portion is preserved as DNA: 48 bases, with reading frame beginning at the first base. For CDR1 and CDR2, the germline V gene lists MGHRA and YSYEKL. The data are from a study of vaccination effects on CD4 cells after COVID-19 (dated by TCRdb to 2022 to 2024). In terms of the full investigation: Participants received two doses of either the BNT162b2 or the mRNA-1273 mRNA SARS-CoV-2 vaccine. SARS-CoV-2 spike-specific CD4+ TCR repertoires were compared before and after mRNA vaccination in COVID-19 convalescent patients and in infection-naive vaccine recipients. Altogether, around 11 COVID-19 convalescent patients and several SARS-CoV-2-naive healthy vaccine recipients made up the full study. The Oncomine TCR Beta short-read assay on an Illumina iSeq 100 was used to sequence cultures from other donors in the study. The paper's findings and limits, for the study overall: Marked clonal contraction was observed in both infection-induced and vaccine-induced clones at late post-vaccination timepoints, consistent with waning T cell responses. The study was limited by a small number of convalescent patients and lacked early post-infection timepoints. Among healthy vaccine recipients, nearly all vaccine-induced clones were SARS-CoV-2 mono-reactive, and just 1 of 255 was cross-reactive with common cold coronaviruses.

In the ViraFEST assay, PBMC were stimulated with viral peptide pools, and antigen-specific CD4+ T cell clonotypes were then identified by expansion using TCR sequencing. After more than 9 days of culture, CD4+ T cells were isolated with the EasySep CD4+ T cell isolation kit. Healthy vaccine recipients had no prior SARS-CoV-2 infection, confirmed by negative nucleocapsid antibodies before and after vaccination. Each well held under 2.5 million PBMC cultured in IMDM containing around 5.1% human AB serum, around 10 IU/ml IL-2 and gentamicin, along with about 10 ug/ml peptides. Half of the culture medium was replaced with fresh IL-2-containing medium on days 3 and 7. Each peptide stimulation condition was cultured in triplicate wells unless otherwise noted. Using Ficoll-Paque Plus gradient centrifugation, PBMC were separated from whole blood and then either used fresh or cryopreserved at -140C. Overlapping peptide pools spanned the spike proteins of SARS-CoV-2 and the common cold coronaviruses HCoV-NL63, HCoV-OC43 and HCoV-229E. The QIAamp micro DNA kit was used to extract genomic DNA from the cultured CD4+ T cells.

The sequence is built from TRBV4-1 and TRBJ2-1, with 11 bases in between that match TRBD2. This specimen consisted of CD4+ T cells from PBMCs cultured with HCoV-229E spike peptides, obtained before COVID-19 vaccination. The sample's cell subset or site, from its label and the paper: HCoV-229E spike overlapping peptide pool stimulation. The receptor was derived from a human donor who received a COVID-19 vaccine. The CDR3 here reads CASSQEAGLAGGEQFF. The sequence in DNA is TGCGCCAGCAGCCAAGAGGCGGGGCTAGCGGGAGGTGAGCAGTTCTTC.